This TCR beta chain is from a study of technical replicates of blood from a handful of donors. Using immunoSEQ multiplex PCR, the repertoire was profiled, and TCRdb retains in-frame clones only, with some absent. Of approximately 82,000 clones listed, 80% to 95% are singletons. CDR1 and CDR2 from the germline V gene are KGHSH and LQKENI. The CDR3 is 14 amino acids. Trimming pared 3 bases from V and 0 bases from J, leaving 8 bases between. The sequence was obtained from a human donor in good health. Some clones in this sample may be carry-over from other donors' samples. The sequencing input was T cells isolated from PBMCs. The chain carries TRBV18 and TRBJ1-2, with a possible D match to TRBD1 (6 bases). The CDR3 here is CASSPDRANYGYTF. As DNA, the CDR3 is TGTGCCAGCTCACCGGACAGAGCTAACTATGGCTACACCTTC.